Presented here are 29 T cell receptor beta chains from one specimen sequenced in a study of identical twins. TCRdb reanalysed the 5' RACE reads using MiXCR and keeps one entry per CDR3 protein. Of about 700,000 distinct CDR3 sequences listed, roughly 6% are singletons. Sequencing used naive T cells sorted from blood. These receptors came from a young man in good health.

The CDR3 protein is CASSFGLRLSRGTEAFF. The CDR3 DNA reads TGTGCCAGCAGCTTTGGGCTTCGGTTGTCTAGGGGCACTGAAGCTTTCTTT. The chain employs TRBV7-9 and TRBJ1-1; possibly TRBD1 for D (5 bases). From germline, CDR1 is SEHNR and CDR2 FQNEAQ (reference sequence). The CDR3 length is 17 residues. Trimming left V 3 bases short and J 4 bases short, with 21 bases between.

This clonotype was picked up many times. The rearrangement uses TRBV29-1 and TRBJ2-1; D is perhaps TRBD2 (5 bases). CDR1 and CDR2 (germline): SQVTM, ANQGSEA. Trimming removed 6 bases at V and 7 bases at J, with 16 bases between. This CDR3 region has 13 residues. The CDR3 nucleotides read TGCAGCGTCGCCTCGACCTCGGGGAATGAGCAGTTCTTC. Translation gives CSVASTSGNEQFF.

This clonotype was counted only a few times. The chain carries TRBV12-3 or TRBV12-4 and TRBJ2-1, with 7 bases fitting TRBD2. The CDR3 has 16 residues. Unmatched junction bases numbered 13, after V lost 6 bases and J lost 5 bases. The CDR3 nucleotides read TGTGCCAGCAGCCTCGGCCCGGGACTATCCCACAATGAGCAGTTCTTC. This encodes CASSLGPGLSHNEQFF.

This clonotype has ten or more counts. J is TRBJ1-1 and V is TRBV10-3; D remains unclear. Trimming removed 7 bases from V and 4 bases from J, with 7 bases in between. The CDR3 consists of 11 residues. CDR1 and CDR2 (germline): ENHRY, SYGVKD. In DNA form, the CDR3 reads TGTGCCATCACCGGCGGCACTGAAGCTTTCTTT. Translation: CAITGGTEAFF.

The chain employs TRBV7-2 and TRBJ2-5; no definite D call. Germline values: CDR1 SGHTA, CDR2 FQGNSA. CDR3 length equals 14 residues. The V end lost 4 bases, the J end lost 2 bases, and 11 bases lay between the germline ends. CDR3 loop: CASSWAGSQETQYF. The CDR3 nucleotides read TGTGCCAGCAGCTGGGCAGGATCGCAAGAGACCCAGTACTTC.

The chain carries TRBV5-6 and TRBJ2-4; 8 nucleotides align to TRBD1. Unmatched junction bases numbered 7, after V lost 4 bases and J lost 1 base. Germline CDR1 and CDR2: SGHDT and YYEEEE. The CDR3 is made up of 16 amino acids. The chain's CDR3 is CASSHRTGNAKNIQYF. CDR3 DNA sequence: TGTGCCAGCAGCCACAGGACAGGGAATGCCAAAAACATTCAGTACTTC. Filled out from reference TRBV5-6 and TRBJ2-4, the complete variable domain reads DAGVTQSPTHLIKTRGQQVTLRCSPKSGHDTVSWYQQALGQGPQFIFQYYEEEERQRGNFPDRFSGHQFPNYSSELNVNALLLGDSALYLCASSHRTGNAKNIQYFGAGTRLSVL.

This clonotype was counted a few times. The V call is TRBV29-1, the J call TRBJ2-1; 11 nucleotides match TRBD2. V lost 6 bases, J lost 8 bases, and 27 bases stayed unmatched. Germline CDR1 SQVTM, CDR2 ANQGSEA. The CDR3 has 20 residues. CDR3 loop: CSVPGPKPPGLAALGDEQFF. In DNA, the CDR3 is TGCAGCGTGCCGGGCCCCAAACCTCCGGGACTAGCGGCCCTGGGGGATGAGCAGTTCTTC.

This clonotype was observed a handful of times. The chain uses TRBV12-3 or TRBV12-4 and TRBJ1-2; D ambiguous. V lost 5 bases to trimming and J lost 1 base, with 11 bases between them. The CDR3 extends over 14 amino acids. Here the CDR3 reads CASSGRGLNYGYTF. The CDR3 DNA is TGTGCCAGCAGTGGGAGAGGGCTTAACTATGGCTACACCTTC.

This clonotype appeared many times. V is TRBV12-3 or TRBV12-4 and J is TRBJ1-6; TRBD1 aligns across 9 bases. CDR3 length: 15 amino acids. V trimming: 3 bases; J trimming: 7 bases; junction bases outside the gene matches: 4. The CDR3 spells CASSLGQGFNSPLHF. CDR3 bases: TGTGCCAGCAGTTTGGGACAGGGTTTCAATTCACCCCTCCACTTT.

Ten or more counts support this clonotype. This chain connects TRBV6-1 to TRBJ2-7, with TRBD1 matching 11 bases. The V and J ends lost 6 bases and 10 bases, in that order; junction bases with no gene match: 8. The germline V gene encodes CDR1 MNHNS and CDR2 SASEGT. This CDR3 has 13 amino acids. The CDR3: CASSRGQGASQYV. The CDR3, as DNA: TGTGCCAGCAGCCGAGGACAGGGGGCGAGTCAGTACGTC.

Worth noting for this clonotype: A much bigger clone sits one base away, suggesting this may be a read error. The V call is TRBV5-6, the J call TRBJ1-5, with D unresolved. Germline CDR1 reads SGHDT; CDR2 reads YYEEEE. Trimming removed 0 bases from V and 2 bases from J, with 12 bases in between. The CDR3 has 16 amino acids. DNA for the CDR3: TGTGCCAGCAGCTTGGGGCCCCTTATTGGCAATCAGCCCCAGCATTTT. Protein sequence: CASSLGPLIGNQPQHF. Based on the CDR3 plus reference TRBV5-6 and TRBJ1-5, the full variable domain is DAGVTQSPTHLIKTRGQQVTLRCSPKSGHDTVSWYQQALGQGPQFIFQYYEEEERQRGNFPDRFSGHQFPNYSSELNVNALLLGDSALYLCASSLGPLIGNQPQHFGDGTRLSIL.

This clonotype was counted between two and nine times. V usage is TRBV12-3 or TRBV12-4 and J usage is TRBJ2-5, with TRBD1 matching 7 bases. This CDR3 is built from 14 residues. Trimming took 7 bases from V and 7 from J; bases not matched to a gene: 12. The CDR3, as DNA: TGTGCCAGCACCCTAACCCGACAGGGCGGGACCCAGTACTTC. As protein: CASTLTRQGGTQYF.

The sample holds many counts of this clonotype. The chain links TRBV5-1 to TRBJ1-5, with D unresolved. Germline V CDR1 and CDR2: SGHRS, YFSETQ. The V gene lost 2 bases and the J gene lost 5 bases, with 11 bases spanning the gap. The CDR3 runs to 14 residues. The chain's CDR3 is CASSLDGVDQPQHF. DNA of the CDR3: TGCGCCAGCAGCTTAGACGGGGTCGATCAGCCCCAGCATTTT.

This clonotype showed up just a few times. The J gene is TRBJ1-5, the V gene TRBV28; D gene ambiguous. V lost 6 bases and J 7 bases, leaving 7 bases between the germline ends. Germline V gene lookup returns CDR1 MDHEN and CDR2 SYDVKM. This CDR3 contains 11 residues. The CDR3 spells CASRARQPQHF. DNA of the CDR3: TGTGCCAGCAGGGCCAGACAGCCCCAGCATTTT.

The CDR3 loop reads CASSLLAGGYEQYV. Here the CDR3 DNA reads TGTGCCAGCAGCTTATTAGCGGGAGGTTACGAGCAGTACGTC. The chain recombines TRBV11-2 with TRBJ2-7, with 10 bases lining up with TRBD2. Germline CDR1 SGHAT, CDR2 FQNNGV. This CDR3 contains 14 residues. The V and J ends lost 2 bases and 4 bases, in that order; junction bases with no gene match: 2.

This clonotype was counted at least ten times. The rearrangement joins TRBV20-1 to TRBJ1-1, with D uncertain. Deletions cut 1 base from V and 0 bases from J, with 6 bases between. The CDR3 contains 13 residues. Looked up from germline, CDR1 is DFQATT and CDR2 is SNEGSKA (reference sequence). The CDR3 sequence: CSARAALNTEAFF. In DNA form, the CDR3 reads TGCAGTGCTAGAGCAGCCTTGAACACTGAAGCTTTCTTT.

This clonotype was detected ten times or more. This sequence joins TRBV20-1 and TRBJ2-7; D gene ambiguous. V lost 0 bases, J lost 2 bases, and 8 bases lay in between. The CDR3 spans 13 residues. The germline V gene encodes CDR1 DFQATT and CDR2 SNEGSKA (reference sequence). The CDR3, as DNA: TGCAGTGCTAGAGATAGCAGGACCTACGAGCAGTACGTC. Residues: CSARDSRTYEQYV.

This clonotype was observed a few times. V is TRBV3-1 and J is TRBJ2-1; no definite D call. The CDR3 spans 15 residues. Germline V CDR1 and CDR2: LGHDT, YNNKEL (reference sequence). The V and J ends lost 1 base and 2 bases respectively, with 9 bases between them. CDR3 DNA sequence: TGTGCCAGCAGCCAAGGTCTTCAGCCCTACAATGAGCAGTTCTTC. Translated: CASSQGLQPYNEQFF.

Many counts were recorded for this clonotype. The chain uses TRBV7-8 and TRBJ1-6; unclear D gene. Between the trimmed V and J ends, which lost 7 bases and 5 bases, there was a span of 15 bases. CDR3 length equals 15 residues. Germline V gene data show CDR1 as SGHVS and CDR2 as FQNEAQ. CDR3 DNA: TGTGCCAGCACCCAAATTATGGGAGATAATTCACCCCTCCACTTT. Translation: CASTQIMGDNSPLHF.

This clonotype was counted many times. The chain recombines TRBV7-3 with TRBJ2-1, with 14 bases lining up with TRBD2. Germline V CDR1 and CDR2: SGHTA, FQGTGA. The CDR3 runs to 16 residues. The V gene end was trimmed by 0 bases and the J gene end by 7 bases; junction bases not matched to a gene: 2. CDR3: CASSLTGTSGRNEQFF. The CDR3 region has the DNA TGTGCCAGCAGCTTAACAGGGACTAGCGGGAGAAATGAGCAGTTCTTC.

This clonotype was counted ten times or more. J is TRBJ2-2 and V is TRBV6-5; D possibly corresponds to TRBD2 (6 bases). The V end was cut by 2 bases, the J end by 6 bases, with 10 bases between. The germline gives CDR1 MNHEY, CDR2 SVGAGI. The CDR3 length is 14 residues. CDR3: CASSYHGGAGELFF. The CDR3 region has the DNA TGTGCCAGCAGTTACCATGGAGGGGCCGGGGAGCTGTTTTTT.

The chain carries TRBV7-8 and TRBJ1-4, with D maybe TRBD1 (6 bases). CDR3 length equals 15 residues. Germline V gene data show CDR1 as SGHVS and CDR2 as FQNEAQ. The V gene lost 3 bases and the J gene lost 4 bases, with 12 bases spanning the gap. CDR3 amino acids: CASSFSEGGNEKLFF. The CDR3 coding sequence is TGTGCCAGCAGCTTTAGTGAGGGGGGTAATGAAAAACTGTTTTTT.

The chain employs TRBV29-1 and TRBJ2-7; 7 positions agree with TRBD1. CDR3 length equals 17 residues. Germline CDR1 SQVTM, CDR2 ANQGSEA. V was pared by 5 bases and J by 3 bases, with 19 bases of the junction left unmatched. In nucleotides, the CDR3 is TGCAGCGTTTCCCGAATTGACAGGGCCGACGAAAACTACGAGCAGTACTTC. Its translation is CSVSRIDRADENYEQYF.

This clonotype came up many times. The rearrangement joins TRBV28 to TRBJ2-3; 7 positions agree with TRBD2. Per germline, CDR1 MDHEN and CDR2 SYDVKM. The CDR3 is made up of 18 amino acids. J was trimmed by 3 bases and V by 1 base; bases with no gene match: 13. The CDR3 protein is CASSLSVAGGSRTDTQYF. The CDR3 DNA sequence: TGTGCCAGCAGTTTATCCGTCGCGGGCGGGAGTAGGACAGATACGCAGTATTTT.

Many counts were recorded for this clonotype. The genes are TRBV5-1 and TRBJ2-1, with 9 bases aligning to TRBD2. CDR1 is SGHRS and CDR2 is YFSETQ in the germline V gene. The CDR3 contains 15 residues. The junction had 7 bases not matched to a gene; V was cut back by 5 bases and J by 4 bases. The CDR3 nucleotides read TGCGCCAGCAGAGCCGGGACTAGCTTTTACAATGAGCAGTTCTTC. Protein sequence: CASRAGTSFYNEQFF.

This clonotype was seen ten or more times. The chain employs TRBV20-1 and TRBJ2-7, with TRBD2 matching 15 bases. CDR1 is DFQATT and CDR2 is SNEGSKA in the germline V gene (reference sequence). The trim removed 1 base at V and 13 bases at J, leaving 5 bases unmatched. The CDR3 contains 13 residues. CDR3 in DNA: TGCAGTGCTAGAGTTGGGACTAGCGGGAGGAACTACGTC. Translated: CSARVGTSGRNYV.

The V and J genes are TRBV5-1 and TRBJ2-1; 9 nucleotides line up with TRBD1. The junction had 10 bases not matched to a gene; V was cut back by 0 bases and J by 6 bases. The V gene's germline CDR1 is SGHRS and CDR2 YFSETQ. This CDR3 has 17 residues. The CDR3 DNA follows: TGCGCCAGCAGCTTGGCCCAGGGGGACAGGGTGAGCAATGAGCAGTTCTTC. Amino acids: CASSLAQGDRVSNEQFF.

This clonotype was counted at least ten times. The V gene is TRBV5-1, the J gene TRBJ2-1; 13 bases are a match to TRBD2. The junction had 5 bases not matched to a gene; V was cut back by 4 bases and J by 7 bases. CDR1 and CDR2 from the germline V gene are SGHRS and YFSETQ. The CDR3 length is 15 residues. CDR3 sequence reads: CASSDGLAGANEQFF. The CDR3, as DNA: TGCGCCAGCAGCGACGGACTAGCGGGAGCTAATGAGCAGTTCTTC.

This clonotype occurred many times. In nucleotides, the CDR3 is TGTGCCAGCAGAAACGAAGTTGGGGAGCAGTTCTTC. It codes for CASRNEVGEQFF. The chain links TRBV12-3 or TRBV12-4 to TRBJ2-1; D is unclear. The V and J ends lost 6 bases and 10 bases respectively, with 13 bases between them. CDR3 length: 12 amino acids.